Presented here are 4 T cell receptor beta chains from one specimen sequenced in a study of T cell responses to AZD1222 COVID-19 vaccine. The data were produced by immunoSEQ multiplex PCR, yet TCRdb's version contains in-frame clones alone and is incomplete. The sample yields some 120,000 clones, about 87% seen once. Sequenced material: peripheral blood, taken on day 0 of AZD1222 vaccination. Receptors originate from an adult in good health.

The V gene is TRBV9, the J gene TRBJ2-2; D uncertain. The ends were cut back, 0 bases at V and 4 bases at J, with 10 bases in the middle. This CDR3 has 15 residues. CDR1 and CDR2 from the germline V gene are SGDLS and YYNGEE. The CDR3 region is CASSVAAPLTGELFF. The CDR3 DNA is TGTGCCAGCAGCGTAGCGGCTCCTCTCACCGGGGAGCTGTTTTTT.

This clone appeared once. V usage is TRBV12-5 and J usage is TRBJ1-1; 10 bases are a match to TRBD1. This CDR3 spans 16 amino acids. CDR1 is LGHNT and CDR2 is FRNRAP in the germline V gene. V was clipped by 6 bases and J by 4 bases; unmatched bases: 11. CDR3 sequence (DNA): TGTGCTAGTGGAGTCTCGGGACAGGGGAGCGGCACTGAAGCTTTCTTT. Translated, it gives CASGVSGQGSGTEAFF.

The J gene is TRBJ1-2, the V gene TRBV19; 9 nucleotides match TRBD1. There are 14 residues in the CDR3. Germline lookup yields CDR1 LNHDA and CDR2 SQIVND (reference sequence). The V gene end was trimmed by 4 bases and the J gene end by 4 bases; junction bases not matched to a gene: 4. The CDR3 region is CASSRGQGGYGYTF. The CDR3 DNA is TGTGCCAGTAGTAGGGGACAGGGTGGCTATGGCTACACCTTC.

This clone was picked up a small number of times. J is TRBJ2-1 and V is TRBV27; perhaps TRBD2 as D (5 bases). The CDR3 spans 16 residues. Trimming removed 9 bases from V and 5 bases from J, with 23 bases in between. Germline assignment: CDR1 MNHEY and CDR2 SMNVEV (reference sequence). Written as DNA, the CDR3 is TGTGCCAGACATAGCGAAGAGCACCTTCCCGACAATGAGCAGTTCTTC. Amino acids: CARHSEEHLPDNEQFF.